The clone carrying this TCR beta chain was recorded a few times. Its antigen is unknown. In germline, CDR1 is KGHSH, CDR2 LQKENI. Deletions cut 6 bases from V and 0 bases from J, with 12 bases between. This CDR3 is 14 amino acids long. The table came from immunoSEQ multiplex PCR; TCRdb's copy has only in-frame clones and leaves some out. The table has about 27,000 clones, around 86% seen once. This entry is derived from a study of T cells in localized non-small cell lung cancer. Notes on the study in general: Uninvolved adjacent lung showed the highest T cell clonality, exceeding tumor. Longer overall survival was seen with higher T cell density measured in blood. Heterogeneity stays possible, as sequencing covered only one tumor region. Appearances in adjacent lung were noted for a median roughly 50 of the top 100 tumor clones.

The chain links TRBV18 to TRBJ2-7; no clear D. Sequenced here: peripheral blood, sampled before any cancer treatment. The TCR was taken from a woman aged 40 to 75 with stage I lung adenocarcinoma. The CDR3: CASSPGRSSYEQYF. The DNA of the CDR3 is TGTGCCAGCTCCCCAGGCCGGAGCTCCTACGAGCAGTACTTC.